These T cell receptor beta chains were read from a single sample in a study of shared clonotypes between healthy human individuals. Method: immunoSEQ multiplex PCR; TCRdb's copy keeps in-frame clones and lacks some. The sample has some 550,000 clones; around 97% are singletons. What was sequenced was naive CD4+ T cells sorted from blood. The source is a woman aged 25 to 45 in good health. Each CDR3 is given without its conserved first and last residue. A D gene is named only where the DNA matches it firmly.

>TRBJ2-1|TRBV2|NA
ASSPRNGANEQF
>TRBJ2-1|TRBV4-1|TRBD2
ASSQVTAGGPYNEQF
>TRBJ1-3|TRBV21-1|NA
ASSLTGEIQRVGNTIY
>TRBJ1-2|TRBV6-4|NA
ASSDSGGTYGYT
>TRBJ2-1|TRBV10-1|TRBD2
ASIRRGAGGPKYVDEQF
>TRBJ2-2|TRBV5-1|TRBD2
ASSLGTSGSYTGELF
>TRBJ2-2|TRBV16|NA
ASSQPGDTGELF
>TRBJ1-2|TRBV28|TRBD1
ASSDHSQGTYGYT
>TRBJ2-2|TRBV18|TRBD2
ASSALAGGSNTGELF
>TRBJ1-5|TRBV7-2|NA
ASSPGGGYQPQH
>TRBJ2-5|TRBV9|NA
ASTAGVADLVETQY
>TRBJ1-2|TRBV7-9|NA
ASSSTQTVNYGYT
>TRBJ2-2|TRBV7-8|TRBD2
ASSLALRAGANTGELF
>TRBJ2-7|TRBV18|TRBD1
ASSSRQGGEQY
>TRBJ2-3|TRBV30|NA
AWSVHGGSTDTQY
>TRBJ2-2|TRBV7-6|TRBD2
ASSLGGGRGAGELF
>TRBJ2-2|TRBV28|NA
ASSSATRLGELF
>TRBJ1-1|TRBV5-4|TRBD1
ASSKQGAADTEAF
>TRBJ1-5|TRBV7-8|NA
ASSLGRRGLNQPQH
>TRBJ2-7|TRBV28|TRBD1
ASRGQGATYEQY
>TRBJ1-3|TRBV2|NA
ASSPRTNTGNTIY
>TRBJ2-5|TRBV5-6|NA
ASSHDGKIGTQY
>TRBJ2-5|TRBV7-7|TRBD2
ASSSGTSGAQETQY
>TRBJ1-5|TRBV5-1|NA
ASSFSPGRVTGQPQH
>TRBJ2-7|TRBV11-2|NA
ASRSRVPEQY
>TRBJ1-5|TRBV19|TRBD1
ASMTGPWNQPQH
>TRBJ2-1|TRBV19|NA
ASRATSKDNEQF
>TRBJ2-2|TRBV5-1|NA
ASSLGGETTGELF
>TRBJ2-1|TRBV27|NA
ASSPPSSYNEQF
>TRBJ2-3|TRBV10-1|TRBD2
ASSEFTSGNSHTQY
>TRBJ1-1|TRBV6-6|TRBD1
ASSYLRGRNTEAF
>TRBJ2-2|TRBV11-2|NA
ASRPGGYPGELF
>TRBJ1-2|TRBV5-1|NA
ASSLEWGPVYGYT
>TRBJ2-7|TRBV5-4|NA
ASSLRFFGSTGTNYEQY
>TRBJ2-1|TRBV5-4|TRBD2
ASSPRTSGFDEQF
>TRBJ1-2|TRBV28|TRBD1
ASSSGQVYGYT
>TRBJ1-3|TRBV19|TRBD1
ASSMSGTGVGNTIY
>TRBJ1-5|TRBV27|NA
ASSLLGGNQPQH
>TRBJ1-4|TRBV27|NA
ASSLSGQPRTNEKLF
>TRBJ2-7|TRBV7-6|TRBD2
ASSWQAGGYEQY
>TRBJ2-3|TRBV28|NA
ASRGGTNTDTQY
>TRBJ1-1|TRBV19|NA
ASRPLRKMNTEAF
>TRBJ2-5|TRBV28|TRBD2
ASRNLAGGPWGETQY